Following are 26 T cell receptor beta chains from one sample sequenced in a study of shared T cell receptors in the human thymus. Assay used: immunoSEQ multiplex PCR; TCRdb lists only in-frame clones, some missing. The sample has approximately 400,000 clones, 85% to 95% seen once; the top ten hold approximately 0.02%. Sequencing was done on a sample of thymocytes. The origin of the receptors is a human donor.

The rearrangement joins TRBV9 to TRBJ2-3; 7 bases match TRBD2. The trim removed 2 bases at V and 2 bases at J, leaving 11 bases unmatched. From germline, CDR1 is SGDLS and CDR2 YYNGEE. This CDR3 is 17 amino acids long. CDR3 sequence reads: CASSVWEGPYYTDTQYF. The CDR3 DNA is TGTGCCAGCAGCGTGTGGGAGGGCCCCTATTACACAGATACGCAGTATTTT. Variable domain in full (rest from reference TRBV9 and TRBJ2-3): DSGVTQTPKHLITATGQRVTLRCSPRSGDLSVYWYQQSLDQGLQFLIQYYNGEERAKGNILERFSAQQFPDLHSELNLSSLELGDSALYFCASSVWEGPYYTDTQYFGPGTRLTVL.

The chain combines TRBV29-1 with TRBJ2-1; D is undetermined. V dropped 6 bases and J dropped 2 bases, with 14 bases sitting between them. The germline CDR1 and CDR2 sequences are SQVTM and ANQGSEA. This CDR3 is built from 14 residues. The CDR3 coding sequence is TGCAGCGTCGTGACTGGCTACCCCTACAATGAGCAGTTCTTC. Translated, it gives CSVVTGYPYNEQFF.

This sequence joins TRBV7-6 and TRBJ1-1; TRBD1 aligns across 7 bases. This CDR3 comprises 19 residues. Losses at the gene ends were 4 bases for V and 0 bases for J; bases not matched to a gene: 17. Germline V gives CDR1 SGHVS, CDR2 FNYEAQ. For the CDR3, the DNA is TGTGCCAGCAGCTACTGGACAGGCCTCCTCGATCTTATGAACACTGAAGCTTTCTTT. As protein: CASSYWTGLLDLMNTEAFF.

CDR3 sequence: CASSTRVSFGSTEAFF. CDR3 DNA sequence: TGTGCCAGCAGCACTAGGGTATCGTTTGGCTCCACTGAAGCTTTCTTT. This chain connects TRBV13 to TRBJ1-1; the D is unclear. CDR3 length: 16 amino acids. The germline CDR1 and CDR2 sequences are PRHDT and FYEKMQ (reference sequence). Trimming removed 5 bases at V and 4 bases at J, with 20 bases between.

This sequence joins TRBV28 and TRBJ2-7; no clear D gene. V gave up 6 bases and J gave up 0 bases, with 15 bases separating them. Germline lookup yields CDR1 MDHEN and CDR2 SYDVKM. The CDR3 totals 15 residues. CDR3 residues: CASRASDSPSYEQYF. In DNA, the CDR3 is TGTGCCAGCAGAGCCTCAGACTCGCCCTCCTACGAGCAGTACTTC.

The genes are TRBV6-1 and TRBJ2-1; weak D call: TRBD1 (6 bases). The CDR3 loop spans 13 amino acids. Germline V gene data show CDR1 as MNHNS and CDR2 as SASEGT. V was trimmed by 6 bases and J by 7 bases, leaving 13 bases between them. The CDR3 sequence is CASSPKRGNEQFF. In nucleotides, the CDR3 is TGTGCCAGCAGCCCGAAGAGGGGGAATGAGCAGTTCTTC.

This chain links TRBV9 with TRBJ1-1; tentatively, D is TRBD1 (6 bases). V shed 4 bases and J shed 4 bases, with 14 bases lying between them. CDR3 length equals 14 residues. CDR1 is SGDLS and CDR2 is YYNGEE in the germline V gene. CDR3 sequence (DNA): TGTGCCAGCAGCCCGGGGGGCCCGGGCACTGAAGCTTTCTTT. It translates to CASSPGGPGTEAFF.

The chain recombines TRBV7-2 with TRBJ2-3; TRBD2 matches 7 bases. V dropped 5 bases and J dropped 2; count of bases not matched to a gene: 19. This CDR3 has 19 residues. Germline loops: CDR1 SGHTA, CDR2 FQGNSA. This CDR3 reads CASSLDPPLTSEVTDTQYF. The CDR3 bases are TGTGCCAGCAGCCTAGACCCCCCTCTCACTAGCGAAGTCACAGATACGCAGTATTTT.

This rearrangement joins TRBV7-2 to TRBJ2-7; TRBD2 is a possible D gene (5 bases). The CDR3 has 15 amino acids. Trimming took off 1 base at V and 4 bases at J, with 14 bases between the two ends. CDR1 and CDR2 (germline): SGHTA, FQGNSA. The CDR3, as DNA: TGTGCCAGCAGCTTAGGGTTTCAGTCGGGGTACGAGCAGTACTTC. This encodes CASSLGFQSGYEQYF.

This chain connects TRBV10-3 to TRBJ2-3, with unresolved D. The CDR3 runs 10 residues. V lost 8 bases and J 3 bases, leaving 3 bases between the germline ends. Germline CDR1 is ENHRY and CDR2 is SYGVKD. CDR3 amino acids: CAIGTDTQYF. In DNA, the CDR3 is TGTGCCATCGGGACAGATACGCAGTATTTT.

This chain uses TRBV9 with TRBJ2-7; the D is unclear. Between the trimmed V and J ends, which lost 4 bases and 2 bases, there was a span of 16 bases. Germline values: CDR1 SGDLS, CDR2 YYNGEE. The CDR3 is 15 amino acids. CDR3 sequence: CASSPRTGSPYEQYF. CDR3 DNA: TGTGCCAGCAGCCCAAGGACCGGGTCCCCCTACGAGCAGTACTTC.

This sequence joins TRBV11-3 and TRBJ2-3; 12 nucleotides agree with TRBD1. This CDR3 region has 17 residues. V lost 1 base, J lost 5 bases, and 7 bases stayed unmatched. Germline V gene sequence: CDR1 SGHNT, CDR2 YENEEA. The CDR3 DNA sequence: TGTGCCAGCAGCTTAGCACCGGGACAGGGGGCCGAAGATACGCAGTATTTT. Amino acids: CASSLAPGQGAEDTQYF.

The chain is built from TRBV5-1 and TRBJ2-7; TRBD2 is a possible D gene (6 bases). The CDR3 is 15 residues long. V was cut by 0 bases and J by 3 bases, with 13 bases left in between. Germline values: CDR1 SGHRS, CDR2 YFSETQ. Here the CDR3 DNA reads TGCGCCAGCAGCTTGGGACAGTTGGGACTCTACGAGCAGTACTTC. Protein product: CASSLGQLGLYEQYF.

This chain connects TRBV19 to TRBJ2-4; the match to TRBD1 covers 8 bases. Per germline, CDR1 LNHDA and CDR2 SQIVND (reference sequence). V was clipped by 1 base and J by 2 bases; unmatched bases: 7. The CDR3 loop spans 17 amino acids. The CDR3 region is CASSIGSTGEPKNIQYF. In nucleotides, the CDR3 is TGTGCCAGTAGTATAGGTTCGACAGGGGAACCCAAAAACATTCAGTACTTC. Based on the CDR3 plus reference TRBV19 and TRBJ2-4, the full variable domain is DGGITQSPKYLFRKEGQNVTLSCEQNLNHDAMYWYRQDPGQGLRLIYYSQIVNDFQKGDIAEGYSVSREKKESFPLTVTSAQKNPTAFYLCASSIGSTGEPKNIQYFGAGTRLSVL.

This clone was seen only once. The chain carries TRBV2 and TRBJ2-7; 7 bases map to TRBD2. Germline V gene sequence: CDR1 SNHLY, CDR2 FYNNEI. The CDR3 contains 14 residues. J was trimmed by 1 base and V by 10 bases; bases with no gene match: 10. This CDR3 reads CATPPSGDSYEQYF. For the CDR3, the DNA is TGTGCCACCCCGCCTAGCGGCGATTCCTACGAGCAGTACTTC.

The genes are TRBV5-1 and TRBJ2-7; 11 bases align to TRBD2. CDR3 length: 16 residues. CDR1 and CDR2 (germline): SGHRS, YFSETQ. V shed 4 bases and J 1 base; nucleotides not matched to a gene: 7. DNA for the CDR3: TGCGCCAGCAGCATTGCTAGCGGGAGGCTTTCCTACGAGCAGTACTTC. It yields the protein CASSIASGRLSYEQYF.

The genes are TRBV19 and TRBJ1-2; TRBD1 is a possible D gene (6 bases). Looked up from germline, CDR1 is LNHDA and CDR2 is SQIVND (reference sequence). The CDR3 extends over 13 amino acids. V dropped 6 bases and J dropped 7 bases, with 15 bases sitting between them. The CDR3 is CASSSTGNSGYTF. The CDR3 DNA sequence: TGTGCCAGTAGCTCTACAGGGAACAGTGGCTACACCTTC.

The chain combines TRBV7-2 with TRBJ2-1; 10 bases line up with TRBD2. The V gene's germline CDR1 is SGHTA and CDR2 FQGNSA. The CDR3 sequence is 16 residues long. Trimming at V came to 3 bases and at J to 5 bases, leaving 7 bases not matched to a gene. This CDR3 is CASSLIRTSGNNEQFF. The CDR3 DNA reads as TGTGCCAGCAGCTTGATTAGGACTAGCGGAAACAATGAGCAGTTCTTC. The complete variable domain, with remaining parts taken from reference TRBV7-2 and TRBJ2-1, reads GAGVSQSPSNKVTEKGKDVELRCDPISGHTALYWYRQSLGQGLEFLIYFQGNSAPDKSGLPSDRFSAERTGGSVSTLTIQRTQQEDSAVYLCASSLIRTSGNNEQFFGPGTRLTVL.

In nucleotides, the CDR3 is TGCAGCGTTGGTAAGGGAATCGGGGACACCTCCTACAATGAGCAGTTCTTC. The encoded protein is CSVGKGIGDTSYNEQFF. The chain joins TRBV29-1 to TRBJ2-1, with D maybe TRBD1 (6 bases). Germline V gives CDR1 SQVTM, CDR2 ANQGSEA. CDR3 size: 17 residues. V was cut by 4 bases and J by 0 bases, with 19 bases left in between.

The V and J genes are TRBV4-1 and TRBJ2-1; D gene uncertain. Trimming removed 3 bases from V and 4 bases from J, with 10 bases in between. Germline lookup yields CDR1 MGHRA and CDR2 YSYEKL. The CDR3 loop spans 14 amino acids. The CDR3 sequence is CASSQTNPYNEQFF. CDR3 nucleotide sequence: TGCGCCAGCAGCCAGACCAACCCTTACAATGAGCAGTTCTTC.

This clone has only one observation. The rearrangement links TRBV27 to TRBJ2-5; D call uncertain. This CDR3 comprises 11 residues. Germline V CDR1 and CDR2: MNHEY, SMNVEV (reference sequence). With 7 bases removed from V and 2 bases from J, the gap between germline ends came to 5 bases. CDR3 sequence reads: CASNCQETQYF. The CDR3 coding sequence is TGTGCCAGCAATTGTCAAGAGACCCAGTACTTC.

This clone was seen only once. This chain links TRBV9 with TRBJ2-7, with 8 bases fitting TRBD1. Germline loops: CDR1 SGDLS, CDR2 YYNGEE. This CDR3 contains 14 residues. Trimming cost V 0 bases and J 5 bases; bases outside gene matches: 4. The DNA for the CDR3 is TGTGCCAGCAGCGTAGGGACAGGGAGACACGAGCAGTACTTC. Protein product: CASSVGTGRHEQYF.

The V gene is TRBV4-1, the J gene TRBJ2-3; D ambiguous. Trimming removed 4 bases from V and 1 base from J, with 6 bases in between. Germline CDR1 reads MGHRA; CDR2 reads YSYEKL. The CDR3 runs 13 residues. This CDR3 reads CASSPGGTDTQYF. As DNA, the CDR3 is TGCGCCAGCAGCCCCGGAGGCACAGATACGCAGTATTTT.

For the CDR3, the DNA is TGTGCCAGCAGTCTGACTCCGGACAAGAACACTGAAGCTTTCTTT. This sequence encodes CASSLTPDKNTEAFF. The gene calls are TRBV28 and TRBJ1-1, with D possibly matching TRBD1 (5 bases). Germline V lookup: CDR1 MDHEN, CDR2 SYDVKM. Deletions cut 5 bases from V and 1 base from J, with 14 bases between. The CDR3 extends over 15 amino acids.

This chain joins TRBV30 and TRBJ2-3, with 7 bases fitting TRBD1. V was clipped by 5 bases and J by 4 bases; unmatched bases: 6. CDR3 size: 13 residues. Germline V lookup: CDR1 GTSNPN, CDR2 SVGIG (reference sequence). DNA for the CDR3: TGTGCCTGGTCAGGGGGTTGGGCAGATACGCAGTATTTT. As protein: CAWSGGWADTQYF.

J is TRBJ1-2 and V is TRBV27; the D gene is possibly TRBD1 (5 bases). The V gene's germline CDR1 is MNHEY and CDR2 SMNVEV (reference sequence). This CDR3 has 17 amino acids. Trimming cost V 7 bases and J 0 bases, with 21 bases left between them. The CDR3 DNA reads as TGTGCCAGCAACCCCGGCAGGGAAGAGGTCTCTAACTATGGCTACACCTTC. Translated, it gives CASNPGREEVSNYGYTF.